This is a list of T cell receptor beta chains from one sample in a study of PD-1 blockade in mismatch repair-deficient tumors. Sequenced by immunoSEQ multiplex PCR; TCRdb stores in-frame clones only, minus some. The repertoire holds about 20,000 clones, with approximately 84% as singletons. The specimen was peripheral blood, collected 2 weeks after starting pembrolizumab. The receptors derive from an adult with mismatch repair-deficient cancer. Each CDR3 is given with its conserved first and last residue. The D gene is left open where the match is weak. Clone size is stated in some rows and not others, as once, few, many or a class when expanded.

v_gene: TRBV6-5; abundance: -; j_gene: TRBJ1-2; d_gene: -; CDR3nt: TGTGCCAGCAGACAACAGGGTACGAACTATGGCTACACCTTC; CDR3aa: CASRQQGTNYGYTF
v_gene: TRBV11-3; abundance: once; j_gene: TRBJ2-1; d_gene: TRBD2; CDR3nt: TGTGCCAGCAGCTTAGAGTGGCGGGAGCTTAATGAGCAGTTCTTC; CDR3aa: CASSLEWRELNEQFF
v_gene: TRBV5-4; abundance: -; j_gene: TRBJ2-7; d_gene: TRBD2; CDR3nt: TGTGCCAGCAGCTTGGTTGGCGGGAGTTTCTACGAGCAGTACTTC; CDR3aa: CASSLVGGSFYEQYF
v_gene: TRBV29-1; abundance: -; j_gene: TRBJ2-5; d_gene: TRBD1; CDR3nt: TGCAGCGTCAGGGGGACGAACCAAGAGACCCAGTACTTC; CDR3aa: CSVRGTNQETQYF
v_gene: TRBV7-2; abundance: -; j_gene: TRBJ2-1; d_gene: -; CDR3nt: TGTGCCAGCAGCTTAAATCCGCAGGGCGGTGAGCAGTTCTTC; CDR3aa: CASSLNPQGGEQFF
v_gene: TRBV27; abundance: -; j_gene: TRBJ2-3; d_gene: -; CDR3nt: TGTGCCAGCAGTCAGGGACGAGACACAGATACGCAGTATTTT; CDR3aa: CASSQGRDTDTQYF
v_gene: TRBV11-2; abundance: -; j_gene: TRBJ2-3; d_gene: -; CDR3nt: TGTGCCAGCAGCCCCCAAACACACCTAGTACTGCCAGATACGCAGTATTTT; CDR3aa: CASSPQTHLVLPDTQYF
v_gene: TRBV27; abundance: few; j_gene: TRBJ2-5; d_gene: TRBD1; CDR3nt: TGTGCCAGCAGTTACCAGGGGGTGGTGGAGACCCAGTACTTC; CDR3aa: CASSYQGVVETQYF
v_gene: TRBV19; abundance: few; j_gene: TRBJ1-5; d_gene: TRBD1; CDR3nt: TGTGCCAGTACAGGGGGCCCGGATCAGCCCCAGCATTTT; CDR3aa: CASTGGPDQPQHF
v_gene: TRBV9; abundance: -; j_gene: TRBJ2-1; d_gene: -; CDR3nt: TGTGCCAGCAGCGTAGATCCGGCCCCTTCGTTTGAGCAGTTCTTC; CDR3aa: CASSVDPAPSFEQFF